Listed below are T cell receptor beta chains from one sample, sequenced in a study of blood T cell repertoires in COVID-19. The data were produced by immunoSEQ multiplex PCR, yet TCRdb's version contains in-frame clones alone and is incomplete. Here the sample spans a few hundred thousand clones, roughly 87% being singletons. Sequencing used PBMCs or T cells enriched from blood (not recorded which). These receptors were taken from a man aged 18 to 29 who had recovered from COVID-19. The CDR3 runs from the conserved cysteine through the conserved F or W. The order of the fields is CDR3 DNA, CDR3 protein, D gene, J gene, V gene, clone size. A D gene is named only where the DNA matches it firmly. Size is omitted from some rows. Given values are once, few, many or a class for expanded clones.

TGTGCTAGTGGTTCCATTCAAGAGGGCCAGGAGCAGTTCTTC CASGSIQEGQEQFF NA TRBJ2-1 TRBV12-5 NA
TGTGCCAGCAGCCCCGGCGGGGGCTATGGCTACACCTTC CASSPGGGYGYTF NA TRBJ1-2 TRBV7-3 once
TGCGCCAGCAGGAGCGGGAGGGCATACAATGAGCAGTTCTTC CASRSGRAYNEQFF TRBD2 TRBJ2-1 TRBV10-2 NA
TGTGCCAGCAGCTCCCTGTACAGGGTCCACGAGCAGTACTTC CASSSLYRVHEQYF NA TRBJ2-7 TRBV11-2 NA
TGTGCCAGCAGCCCCTATAGGGGGACGTGGCAGCCCCAGCATTTT CASSPYRGTWQPQHF NA TRBJ1-5 TRBV2 NA
TGCAGTGCTAGTAAGGAAGGGGTCCTCTATGGCTACACCTTC CSASKEGVLYGYTF NA TRBJ1-2 TRBV20-1 NA
TGTGCCAGCAGCTTAATCGCTGAGGTGAACACTGAAGCTTTCTTT CASSLIAEVNTEAFF NA TRBJ1-1 TRBV7-6 once
TGTGCCTGGAGCCTAAACACTGAAGCTTTCTTT CAWSLNTEAFF NA TRBJ1-1 TRBV30 NA
TGCGCCAGCAGCTTGGGGACTGCACTAAACTACGAGCAGTACTTC CASSLGTALNYEQYF NA TRBJ2-7 TRBV5-1 NA
TGTGCCAGCAGTTTGGTAGGGGAAAATTCACCCCTCCACTTT CASSLVGENSPLHF NA TRBJ1-6 TRBV27 NA
TGTGCCAGCCGGAGGCAGATCTATTCACCCCTCCACTTT CASRRQIYSPLHF NA TRBJ1-6 TRBV6-5 NA
TGTGCCAGCAGGGGGACTATCGACGAGCAGTACTTC CASRGTIDEQYF TRBD2 TRBJ2-7 TRBV6-6 once
TGTGCCAGCAGCATTGACAGGGGACGAACTAATGAAAAACTGTTTTTT CASSIDRGRTNEKLFF TRBD1 TRBJ1-4 TRBV7-9 NA